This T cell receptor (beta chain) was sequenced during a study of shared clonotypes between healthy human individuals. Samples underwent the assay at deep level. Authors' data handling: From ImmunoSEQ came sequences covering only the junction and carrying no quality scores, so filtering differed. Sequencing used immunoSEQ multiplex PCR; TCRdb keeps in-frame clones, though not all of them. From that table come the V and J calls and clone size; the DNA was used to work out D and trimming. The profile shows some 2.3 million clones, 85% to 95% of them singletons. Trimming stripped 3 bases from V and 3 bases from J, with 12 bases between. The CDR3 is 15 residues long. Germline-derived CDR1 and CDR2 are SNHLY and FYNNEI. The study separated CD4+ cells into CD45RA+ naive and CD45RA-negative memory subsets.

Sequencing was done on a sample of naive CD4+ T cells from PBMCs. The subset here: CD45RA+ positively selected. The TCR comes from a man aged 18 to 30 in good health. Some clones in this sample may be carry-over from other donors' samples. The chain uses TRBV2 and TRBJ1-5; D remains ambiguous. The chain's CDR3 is CASSDVSAYNQPQHF. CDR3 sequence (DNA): TGTGCCAGCAGTGATGTGTCAGCTTACAATCAGCCCCAGCATTTT.